A single TCR beta chain is shown here with its context. The antigen is unknown. This specimen belongs to a study of cytomegalovirus exposure and HLA in healthy donors. The wider study: Early release data held tens of millions of unique TCRs from HLA-typed donors.

Per the germline V gene, CDR1 is ENHRY and CDR2 is SYGVKD. V lost 8 bases to trimming and J lost 5 bases; unmatched junction nucleotides: 8. CDR3 size: 15 residues. Study-wide points: Fewer than 200 TCR beta chains were listed as cytomegalovirus-associated. Per published reports, the classifier diagnosed cytomegalovirus status with high specificity and sensitivity. Accurate prediction of most subjects' HLA-A and HLA-B alleles from TCR beta sequences was reported.

A multiplex PCR was run with 60 Vbeta primers and 13 Jbeta primers. The table came from immunoSEQ multiplex PCR; TCRdb's copy has only in-frame clones and leaves some out. Of fewer than 45,000 clones listed, 80% were seen once; the top ten hold roughly 5.5%. Material for sequencing was PBMCs. The receptor's source is a male donor in good health and CMV-seronegative. The V and J genes are TRBV10-3 and TRBJ2-2; 10 bases line up with TRBD2. The CDR3 region is CAIGLSGRSTGELFF. DNA of the CDR3: TGTGCCATCGGTCTTAGCGGGAGGTCAACCGGGGAGCTGTTTTTT.